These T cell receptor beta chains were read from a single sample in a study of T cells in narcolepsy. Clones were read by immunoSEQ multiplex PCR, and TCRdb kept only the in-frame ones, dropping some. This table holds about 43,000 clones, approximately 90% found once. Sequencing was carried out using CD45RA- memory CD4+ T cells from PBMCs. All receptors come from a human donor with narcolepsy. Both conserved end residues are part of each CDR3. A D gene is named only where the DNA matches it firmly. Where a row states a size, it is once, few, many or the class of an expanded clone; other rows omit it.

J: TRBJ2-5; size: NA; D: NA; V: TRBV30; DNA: TGTGCCTTCCATCAAGGGGCACGGACCCAGTACTTC; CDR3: CAFHQGARTQYF
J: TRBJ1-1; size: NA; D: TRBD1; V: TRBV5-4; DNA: TGTGCCAGCAGCTTGGCTACAGGGGCCTACACTGAAGCTTTCTTT; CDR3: CASSLATGAYTEAFF
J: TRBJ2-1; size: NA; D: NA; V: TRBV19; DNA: TGTGCCAGTAGTATCACCCGATTCCAGTACAATGAGCAGTTCTTC; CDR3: CASSITRFQYNEQFF
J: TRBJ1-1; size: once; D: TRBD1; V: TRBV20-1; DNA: TGCAGTGCTAGCTCCGGGACAGACGCTTTCTTT; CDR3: CSASSGTDAFF
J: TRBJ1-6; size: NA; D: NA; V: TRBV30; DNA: TGTGCCTGGAAACAGACCTATAATTCACCCCTCCACTTT; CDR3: CAWKQTYNSPLHF
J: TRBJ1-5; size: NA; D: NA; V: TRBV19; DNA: TGTGCCAGTAGTATAGGGGCGCAGGGTCAGCCCCAGCATTTT; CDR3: CASSIGAQGQPQHF
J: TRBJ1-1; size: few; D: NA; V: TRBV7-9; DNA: TGTGCCAGCAGCTCATCCGGGGCCGTCGGTGGCACTGAAGCTTTCTTT; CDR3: CASSSSGAVGGTEAFF
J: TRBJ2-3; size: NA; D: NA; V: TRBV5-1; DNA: TGCGCCAGCAGCTTGGCCGACCCGATCGGGGATACGCAGTATTTT; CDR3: CASSLADPIGDTQYF
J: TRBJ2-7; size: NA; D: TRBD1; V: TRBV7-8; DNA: TGTGCCAGCGAGACGCGTCGACAGGGGAATTTCGAGCAGTACTTC; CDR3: CASETRRQGNFEQYF
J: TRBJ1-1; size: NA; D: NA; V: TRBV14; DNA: TGTGCCAGCAGCCAAACTTTCCTCACTGAAGCTTTCTTT; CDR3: CASSQTFLTEAFF
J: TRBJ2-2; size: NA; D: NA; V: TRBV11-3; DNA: TGTGCCAGCAGCTTATACAGGAACACCGGGGAGCTGTTTTTT; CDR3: CASSLYRNTGELFF
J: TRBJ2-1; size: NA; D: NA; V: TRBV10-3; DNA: TGTGCCATCAGCGCCCTTCCTTCAAGCTCCTACAATGAGCAGTTCTTC; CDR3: CAISALPSSSYNEQFF
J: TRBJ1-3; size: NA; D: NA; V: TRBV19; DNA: TGTGCCAGTACCGCCTCTGGAAACACCATATATTTT; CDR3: CASTASGNTIYF
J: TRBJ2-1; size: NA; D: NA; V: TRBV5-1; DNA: TGCGCCAGCAGCCCCTTCGGGGCGGGATCACGCAATGAGCAGTTCTTC; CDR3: CASSPFGAGSRNEQFF
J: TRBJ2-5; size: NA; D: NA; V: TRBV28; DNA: TGTGCCAGCAGTGCCGGACCTCTTGGCGTGACCCAGTACTTC; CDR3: CASSAGPLGVTQYF
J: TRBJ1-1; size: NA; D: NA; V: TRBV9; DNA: TGTGCCAGCAGCGTTGGGTTCACTGAAGCTTTCTTT; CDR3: CASSVGFTEAFF
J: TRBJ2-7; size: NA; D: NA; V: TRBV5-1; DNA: TGCGCCAGCAGGCCTTACGTTGAAGCTATCTACGAGCAGTACTTC; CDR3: CASRPYVEAIYEQYF
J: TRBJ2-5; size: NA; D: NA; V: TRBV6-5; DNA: TGTGCCAGCAGTTATAGGGGCCGCCCCGAGACCCAGTACTTC; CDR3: CASSYRGRPETQYF
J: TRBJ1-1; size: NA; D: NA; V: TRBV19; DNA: TGTGCCAGTAGTATGGGTGGAGGCGGACGGAACACTGAAGCTTTCTTT; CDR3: CASSMGGGGRNTEAFF
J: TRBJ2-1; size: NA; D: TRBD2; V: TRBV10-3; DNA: TGTGCCATCAAGGCTAGCGGGGGGGCCGATGAGCAGTTCTTC; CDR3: CAIKASGGADEQFF
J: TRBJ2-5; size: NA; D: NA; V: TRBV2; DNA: TGTGCCAGCAAGGGGGGCCAAAAAGAGACCCAGTACTTC; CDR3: CASKGGQKETQYF
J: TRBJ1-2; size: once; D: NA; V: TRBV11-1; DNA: TGTGCCAGCAGCTCGGACCCGGAAGGGATGTATGGCTACACCTTC; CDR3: CASSSDPEGMYGYTF
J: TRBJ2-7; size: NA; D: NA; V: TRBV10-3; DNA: TGTGCCATCAGTGAGTTTCTTTCTGGGGGCATTGTCGACTACGAGCAGTACTTC; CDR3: CAISEFLSGGIVDYEQYF
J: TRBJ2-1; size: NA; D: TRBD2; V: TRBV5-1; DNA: TGCGCCAGCAGCCGCGCCGGGACTAGCGGGAGCGGTGAGCAGTTCTTC; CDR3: CASSRAGTSGSGEQFF
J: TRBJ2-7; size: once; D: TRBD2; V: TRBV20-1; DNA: TGCAGTGTGGGACGTCGGGGGGAGCGGTACTTC; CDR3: CSVGRRGERYF
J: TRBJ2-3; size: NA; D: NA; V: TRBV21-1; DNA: TGTGCCAGCAGCCAGAGACACCGAGATACGCAGTATTTT; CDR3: CASSQRHRDTQYF
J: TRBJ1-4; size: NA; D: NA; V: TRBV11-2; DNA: TGTGCCAGCAGCTTTTTAGCAACTAATGAAAAACTGTTTTTT; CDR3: CASSFLATNEKLFF
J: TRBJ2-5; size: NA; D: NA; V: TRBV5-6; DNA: TGTGCCAGCAGCCAGAAACAAGAGACCCAGTACTTC; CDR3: CASSQKQETQYF
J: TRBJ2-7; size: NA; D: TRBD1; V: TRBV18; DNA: TGTGCCAGCTCACCGCGTACAGGGGAAGCGTACTTC; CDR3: CASSPRTGEAYF
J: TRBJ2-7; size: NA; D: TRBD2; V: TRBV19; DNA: TGTGCCAGTAGTATAGATAGCGGGGGAGCGTCCTACGAGCAGTACTTC; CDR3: CASSIDSGGASYEQYF
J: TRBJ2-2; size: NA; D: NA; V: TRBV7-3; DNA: TGTGCCAGCAGCTCGGGACAACCAGACGTGGCGGGGGAGCTGTTTTTT; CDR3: CASSSGQPDVAGELFF
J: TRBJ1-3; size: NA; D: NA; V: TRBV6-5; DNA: TGTGCCAGCAGTTCCTCCGGGACCCCTGGAAACACCATATATTTT; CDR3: CASSSSGTPGNTIYF
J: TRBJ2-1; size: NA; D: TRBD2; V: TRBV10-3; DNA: TGTGCCATCAAACCGGGACTAGCGAACAATGAGCAGTTCTTC; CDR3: CAIKPGLANNEQFF
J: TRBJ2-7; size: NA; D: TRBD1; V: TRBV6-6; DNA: TGTGCCAGCAGTTACCCAAGGACAGGGGGGGTCGAGCAGTACTTC; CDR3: CASSYPRTGGVEQYF
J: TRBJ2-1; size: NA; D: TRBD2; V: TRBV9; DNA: TGTGCCAGCAGCGCCTCACTAGCGGTACTTAATGAGCAGTTCTTC; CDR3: CASSASLAVLNEQFF
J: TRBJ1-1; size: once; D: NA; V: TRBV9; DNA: TGTGCCAGCCGTGGGGGCCCGGGGGGCAAAACGGACACTGAAGCTTTCTTT; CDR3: CASRGGPGGKTDTEAFF
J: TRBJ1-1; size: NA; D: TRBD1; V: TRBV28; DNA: TGTGCCAGCAGTCCAGACAGGGGGGGAGTAGTGAACACTGAAGCTTTCTTT; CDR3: CASSPDRGGVVNTEAFF
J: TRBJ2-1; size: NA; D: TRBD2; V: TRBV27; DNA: TGTGCCAGCAGCCCGTTCGGGGGGTTAATGTGGAATGAGCAGTTCTTC; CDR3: CASSPFGGLMWNEQFF
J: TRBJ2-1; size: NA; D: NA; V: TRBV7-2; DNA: TGTGCCAGCAGACCTCTGGTTACGGCGGGATCCTACAATGAGCAGTTCTTC; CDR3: CASRPLVTAGSYNEQFF
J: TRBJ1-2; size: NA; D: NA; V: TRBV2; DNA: TGTGCCAGCAGTGAACAACAGAACTATGGCTACACCTTC; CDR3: CASSEQQNYGYTF
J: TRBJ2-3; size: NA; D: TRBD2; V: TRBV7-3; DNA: TGTGCCAGCAGCTTCGGGGCAGAGCGGGGCGGCACAGATACGCAGTATTTT; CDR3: CASSFGAERGGTDTQYF
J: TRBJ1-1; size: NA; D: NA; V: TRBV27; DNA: TGTGCCAGCAGTTTATCGAGGGAGGTTTCGGGGAGAGCTTTCTTT; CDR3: CASSLSREVSGRAFF
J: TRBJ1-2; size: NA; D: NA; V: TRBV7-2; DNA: TGTGCCAGCAGTGAGGGCAGAAGTAACTATGGCTACACCTTC; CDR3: CASSEGRSNYGYTF
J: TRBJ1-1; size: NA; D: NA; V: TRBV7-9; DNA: TGTGCCAGCAGCTCAGGCAGGGGAGGAGACACTGAAGCTTTCTTT; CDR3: CASSSGRGGDTEAFF
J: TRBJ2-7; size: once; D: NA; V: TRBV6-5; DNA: TGTGCCAGCAGGGACGGGAAAGGTGAGCAGTACTTC; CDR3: CASRDGKGEQYF
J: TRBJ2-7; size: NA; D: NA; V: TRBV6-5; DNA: TGTGCCAGCAGGCCCCGCGGGGTCGGACACTACGAGCAGTACTTC; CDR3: CASRPRGVGHYEQYF
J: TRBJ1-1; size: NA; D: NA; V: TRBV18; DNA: TGTGCCAGCTCACCCTTACCTGTTCGGAATATGAACACTGAAGCTTTCTTT; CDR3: CASSPLPVRNMNTEAFF
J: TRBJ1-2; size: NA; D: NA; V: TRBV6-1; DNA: TGTGCCAGCCGGGGCAGGGTGGGATATGGCTACACCTTC; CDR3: CASRGRVGYGYTF
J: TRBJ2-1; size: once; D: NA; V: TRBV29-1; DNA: TGCAGCGTTTCCCTTTCCAGTGGCAATGAGCAGTTCTTC; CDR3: CSVSLSSGNEQFF
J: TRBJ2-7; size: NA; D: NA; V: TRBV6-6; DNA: TGTGCCAGCAGTTACGAGGGGTCAGGCGTCTACGAGCAGTACTTC; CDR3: CASSYEGSGVYEQYF
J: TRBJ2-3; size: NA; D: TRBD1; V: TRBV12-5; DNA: TGTGCTAGTGAGGGACAGGGGCCCCCTGGTACGCAGTATTTT; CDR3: CASEGQGPPGTQYF
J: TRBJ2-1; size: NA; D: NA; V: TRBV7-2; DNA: TGTGCCAGCAGTCCACAGGCCGGCCGTGAGGGGCAGTTCTTC; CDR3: CASSPQAGREGQFF
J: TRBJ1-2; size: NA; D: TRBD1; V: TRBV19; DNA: TGTGCCAGTAGTCCCCAGGGGGCTCGGGGCTACACCTTC; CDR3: CASSPQGARGYTF
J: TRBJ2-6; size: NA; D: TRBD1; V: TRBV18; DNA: TGTGCCAGCTCACTAGACCGACAGGGGCCTGGGGCCAACGTCCTGACTTTC; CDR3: CASSLDRQGPGANVLTF
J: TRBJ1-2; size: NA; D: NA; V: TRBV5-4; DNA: TGTGCCAGCAGCTCTGCCGGGTGGACCGCCGGAGACACCTTC; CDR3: CASSSAGWTAGDTF
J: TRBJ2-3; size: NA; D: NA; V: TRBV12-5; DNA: TGTGCTAGTGGTTTGGTACCCGACACAGATACGCAGTATTTT; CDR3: CASGLVPDTDTQYF
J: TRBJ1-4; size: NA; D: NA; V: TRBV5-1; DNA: TGCGCCAGCAGCTCCCAGGGAGGGGTGCAGAAACTGTTTTTT; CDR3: CASSSQGGVQKLFF
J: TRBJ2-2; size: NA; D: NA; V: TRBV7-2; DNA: TGTGCCAGCAGCCCCCCCGGGACAAGAGGAACCGGGGAGCTGTTTTTT; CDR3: CASSPPGTRGTGELFF